These T cell receptor beta chains were read from a single sample in a study of T-cell reconstitution after alpha-beta-depleted transplantation in children. TCRdb recomputed calls from the PCR reads with MiXCR, one row per CDR3 protein. The sample holds about 600,000 distinct CDR3 sequences, roughly a tenth seen once. Sequences were derived from PBMCs from the stem cell graft donor, sampled from the stem cell graft. Every receptor here comes from a human donor who donated a stem cell graft to a child with acute myeloid leukemia. Both conserved end residues are part of each CDR3. The order of the fields is J gene, D gene, clone size, V gene, CDR3 protein, CDR3 DNA. The D gene is left open where the match is weak. The listing skips clone size in some rows; elsewhere it reads once, few, many or a size class.

J: TRBJ2-3
D: -
size: many
V: TRBV28
CDR3: CASSSPGPDTQYF
DNA: TGTGCCAGCAGTTCCCCGGGGCCAGATACGCAGTATTTT

J: TRBJ2-5
D: TRBD2
size: few
V: TRBV29-1
CDR3: CSVEGLAGSQETQYF
DNA: TGCAGCGTTGAGGGACTAGCGGGATCGCAAGAGACCCAGTACTTC

J: TRBJ2-5
D: -
size: few
V: TRBV7-8
CDR3: CASSFLTEQETQYF
DNA: TGTGCCAGCAGCTTTTTAACTGAACAAGAGACCCAGTACTTC

J: TRBJ2-4
D: TRBD2
size: -
V: TRBV11-2
CDR3: CASSPRWTSGRAEAKNIQYF
DNA: TGTGCCAGCAGCCCCCGTTGGACTAGCGGGAGGGCCGAAGCCAAAAACATTCAGTACTTC

J: TRBJ1-1
D: -
size: few
V: TRBV4-2
CDR3: CASSQEGGTEAFF
DNA: TGTGCCAGCAGCCAAGAGGGGGGCACTGAAGCTTTCTTT

J: TRBJ2-7
D: -
size: -
V: TRBV4-1
CDR3: CASSQDASISYEQYF
DNA: TGCGCCAGCAGCCAAGACGCGAGTATCTCCTACGAGCAGTACTTC

J: TRBJ1-2
D: -
size: few
V: TRBV29-1
CDR3: CSVVEGYTF
DNA: TGCAGCGTTGTCGAAGGCTACACCTTC

J: TRBJ2-7
D: -
size: -
V: TRBV7-2
CDR3: CASSFQGYSSYEQYF
DNA: TGTGCCAGCAGCTTTCAGGGCTACAGCTCCTACGAGCAGTACTTC

J: TRBJ2-6
D: -
size: many
V: TRBV29-1
CDR3: CSVQGSGANVLTF
DNA: TGCAGCGTTCAGGGGTCTGGGGCCAACGTCCTGACTTTC

J: TRBJ1-4
D: -
size: -
V: TRBV20-1
CDR3: CSASRTGRNEKLFF
DNA: TGCAGTGCTAGCCGCACAGGGAGGAATGAAAAACTGTTTTTT

J: TRBJ2-7
D: -
size: -
V: TRBV5-1
CDR3: CASSLPGRVEQYF
DNA: TGCGCCAGCAGCTTGCCTGGACGGGTCGAGCAGTACTTC

J: TRBJ2-7
D: -
size: many
V: TRBV5-6
CDR3: CASSSRSTYEQYF
DNA: TGTGCCAGCAGCTCACGGAGTACCTACGAGCAGTACTTC

J: TRBJ2-2
D: -
size: few
V: TRBV30
CDR3: CAWRGSRANTGELFF
DNA: TGTGCCTGGAGGGGGAGCCGAGCGAACACCGGGGAGCTGTTTTTT

J: TRBJ2-1
D: TRBD2
size: many
V: TRBV12-3/TRBV12-4
CDR3: CASSSGLAGRDEQFF
DNA: TGTGCCAGCAGTTCGGGACTAGCGGGGAGGGATGAGCAGTTCTTC

J: TRBJ2-2
D: TRBD1
size: -
V: TRBV27
CDR3: CASRFFRGRGNTGELFF
DNA: TGTGCCAGCAGATTCTTCAGGGGGCGCGGGAACACCGGGGAGCTGTTTTTT

J: TRBJ2-7
D: TRBD1
size: -
V: TRBV24-1
CDR3: CATSARDRGLYEQYF
DNA: TGTGCCACCAGCGCCCGGGACAGGGGCCTCTACGAGCAGTACTTC

J: TRBJ2-1
D: TRBD2
size: few
V: TRBV5-1
CDR3: CASSLDLAGDEQFF
DNA: TGCGCCAGCAGCTTGGATCTAGCGGGAGATGAGCAGTTCTTC

J: TRBJ2-4
D: TRBD1
size: few
V: TRBV29-1
CDR3: CSVGDRGDIQYF
DNA: TGCAGCGTAGGGGACAGGGGAGACATTCAGTACTTC

J: TRBJ2-3
D: -
size: -
V: TRBV24-1
CDR3: CATSDLTGDQVTQYF
DNA: TGTGCCACCAGTGATTTAACCGGGGATCAAGTTACGCAGTATTTT

J: TRBJ2-1
D: -
size: many
V: TRBV30
CDR3: CAWSVDNEQFF
DNA: TGTGCCTGGAGTGTAGACAATGAGCAGTTCTTC

J: TRBJ2-7
D: -
size: few
V: TRBV7-2
CDR3: CASMTGHYEQYF
DNA: TGTGCCAGCATGACGGGCCACTACGAGCAGTACTTC

J: TRBJ2-5
D: -
size: few
V: TRBV7-2
CDR3: CASSLVSTAETQYF
DNA: TGTGCCAGCAGCTTAGTCAGTACAGCAGAGACCCAGTACTTC

J: TRBJ1-4
D: -
size: few
V: TRBV28
CDR3: CASKVGGSTEKLFF
DNA: TGTGCCAGCAAAGTGGGGGGTTCTACTGAAAAACTGTTTTTT

J: TRBJ2-2
D: TRBD2
size: few
V: TRBV12-3/TRBV12-4
CDR3: CASSSSRTSVAGELFF
DNA: TGTGCCAGCAGTTCCTCCCGGACTAGTGTAGCCGGGGAGCTGTTTTTT

J: TRBJ1-1
D: TRBD1
size: few
V: TRBV30
CDR3: CALQGQGSAEAFF
DNA: TGTGCCCTCCAGGGACAGGGAAGCGCTGAAGCTTTCTTT

J: TRBJ2-1
D: TRBD2
size: many
V: TRBV5-1
CDR3: CASSHRTSGRTGNEQFF
DNA: TGCGCCAGCAGTCACCGGACTAGCGGGAGAACGGGCAATGAGCAGTTCTTC

J: TRBJ2-7
D: -
size: few
V: TRBV7-2
CDR3: CASSLGYFNYEQYF
DNA: TGTGCCAGCAGCTTAGGGTACTTCAACTACGAGCAGTACTTC